These 24 T cell receptor beta chains share one sample of origin, sequenced in a study of early T cells in non-severe SARS-CoV-2 infection (TCRdb year 2021). The method behind the library was 5' RACE. For sequencing, a NextSeq 500 was employed. TCRdb ran its own pipeline on the public reads, namely fastp trimming at Q25 and MiXCR clone calling, and kept in-frame beta chains. Duplicate CDR3 protein sequences are folded into a single record with the most common DNA and genes. The sample data list fewer than 40,000 distinct CDR3 sequences, and roughly 5.3% of these were observed just once. About a fifth of the sample is held by the ten biggest clonotypes. Sequencing was done on a sample of whole blood. All receptors come from an adult who was a healthcare worker with PCR-confirmed SARS-CoV-2 infection or an uninfected control (not recorded which).

At least ten counts were recorded for this clonotype. The chain carries TRBV6-5 and TRBJ1-2, with TRBD1 matching over 10 bases. This CDR3 spans 15 amino acids. In germline, CDR1 is MNHEY, CDR2 SVGAGI. Losses at the gene ends were 1 base for V and 2 bases for J; bases not matched to a gene: 1. The CDR3: CASSYWGQGNYGYTF. Written as DNA, the CDR3 is TGTGCCAGCAGTTACTGGGGACAGGGGAACTATGGCTACACCTTC.

On this clonotype itself: An end of the junction does not agree with germline; a read error may underlie this. The chain uses TRBV7-7 and TRBJ2-1; D gene ambiguous. The CDR3 is made up of 17 amino acids. Germline V gene data show CDR1 as SSHAT and CDR2 as FNYEAQ (reference sequence). The CDR3 nucleotides are TGTGCTAGCAGCTCGACCCAGCCCCCGGGCCCGGGCAATGAGCAGTTCTTC. Translating it yields CASSSTQPPGPGNEQFF.

This clonotype was seen many times. The J gene is TRBJ2-3, the V gene TRBV7-9; D possibly corresponds to TRBD2 (6 bases). V was trimmed by 5 bases and J by 6 bases, leaving 21 bases between them. In germline, CDR1 is SEHNR, CDR2 FQNEAQ (reference sequence). The length of the CDR3 is 16 residues. The CDR3 region has the DNA TGTGCCAGCAGCCGGCGGGGTCTCACGGGGTCGGATACGCAGTATTTT. It encodes CASSRRGLTGSDTQYF.

This clonotype came up many times. V and J are TRBV3-1 and TRBJ1-1, with D hard to call. Germline values: CDR1 LGHDT, CDR2 YNNKEL (reference sequence). With 7 bases removed from V and 9 bases from J, the gap between germline ends came to 15 bases. The CDR3 consists of 12 residues. The chain's CDR3 is CASTSGGLQAFF. DNA of the CDR3: TGTGCCAGCACTTCAGGAGGGCTTCAAGCTTTCTTT.

This clonotype was detected ten times or more. The gene calls are TRBV12-2 and TRBJ1-6; TRBD1 is the table's D call, not checked against the DNA. TRBV12-2 is given as a pseudogene. The CDR3 consists of 19 residues. The CDR3 nucleotides read TGTGCAAGTCGCCGTTTTCGGGGGAGACGGAAATCCTATAATTCACCCCTCCACTTT. It encodes CASRRFRGRRKSYNSPLHF.

In its sample, this clonotype was seen many times. V is TRBV10-3 and J is TRBJ2-3; D is undetermined. This CDR3 is built from 16 residues. V was trimmed by 4 bases and J by 1 base, leaving 15 bases between them. Per the germline V gene, CDR1 is ENHRY and CDR2 is SYGVKD. The CDR3 bases are TGTGCCATCAGTGGGTCCACATCGATTGGCACAGATACGCAGTATTTT. Translating it yields CAISGSTSIGTDTQYF.

This clonotype was detected a few times. The rearrangement links TRBV5-6 to TRBJ1-5; TRBD1 might be the D (6 bases). This CDR3 contains 14 residues. Looked up from germline, CDR1 is SGHDT and CDR2 is YYEEEE. With 3 bases removed from V and 6 bases from J, the gap between germline ends came to 13 bases. Here the CDR3 DNA reads TGTGCCAGCAGCTACGGGCAGGGGACTCAGCCCCAGCATTTT. Translating gives CASSYGQGTQPQHF.

This clonotype has ten or more counts. J is TRBJ2-3 and V is TRBV2; TRBD1 matches at 7 bases. V dropped 7 bases and J dropped 1; count of bases not matched to a gene: 2. Germline values: CDR1 SNHLY, CDR2 FYNNEI. The CDR3 totals 13 residues. The CDR3 bases are TGTGCCAGCACCGGACAGGGCACAGATACGCAGTATTTT. This codes for CASTGQGTDTQYF.

J is TRBJ1-4 and V is TRBV7-8, with a possible D match to TRBD1 (6 bases). Germline lookup yields CDR1 SGHVS and CDR2 FQNEAQ. The length of the CDR3 is 16 residues. The V gene lost 3 bases and the J gene lost 7 bases, with 18 bases spanning the gap. CDR3 in amino acids: CASSFSPGANSEKLFF. The CDR3 nucleotides are TGTGCCAGCAGCTTCTCCCCGGGGGCTAATAGTGAAAAACTGTTTTTT. Complete variable domain (other parts from reference TRBV7-8 and TRBJ1-4): GAGVSQSPRYKVAKRGQDVALRCDPISGHVSLFWYQQALGQGPEFLTYFQNEAQLDKSGLPSDRFFAERPEGSVSTLKIQRTQQEDSAVYLCASSFSPGANSEKLFFGSGTQLSVL.

This chain's CDR3 is CASSLGTGTGNTIYF. CDR3 nucleotides: TGTGCCAGCAGCTTAGGGACAGGGACTGGAAACACCATATATTTT. V usage is TRBV7-9 and J usage is TRBJ1-3, with TRBD1 matching 8 bases. J gave up 2 bases and V 1 base, and 1 base lay outside the gene matches. The CDR3 sequence is 15 residues long. The germline V gene encodes CDR1 SEHNR and CDR2 FQNEAQ (reference sequence).

This clonotype was seen at least ten times. This chain links TRBV12-5 with TRBJ2-3; D is possibly TRBD1 or TRBD2 (5 bases each). Trimming left V 7 bases short and J 7 bases short, with 21 bases between. Germline CDR1 is LGHNT and CDR2 is FRNRAP. The CDR3 totals 15 residues. CDR3 amino acids: CASAPPVGDRYTQYF. The CDR3, as DNA: TGTGCTAGTGCCCCCCCCGTGGGGGACCGGTATACGCAGTATTTT.

This clonotype has ten or more counts. The chain is built from TRBV20-1 and TRBJ2-7, with 8 positions matching TRBD1. This CDR3 region has 13 residues. The V gene's germline CDR1 is DFQATT and CDR2 SNEGSKA (reference sequence). The J segment lost 3 bases and the V segment lost 4 bases, leaving 5 bases of the junction unmatched. CDR3 sequence: CSATRDRFYEQYF. The CDR3 coding sequence is TGCAGTGCTACCCGGGACAGGTTCTACGAGCAGTACTTC.

This clonotype was counted a few times. The gene calls are TRBV12-3 or TRBV12-4 and TRBJ2-1; 13 bases align to TRBD2. With 6 bases clipped from V and 0 bases from J, the junction kept 8 bases outside the gene matches. The CDR3 loop spans 18 amino acids. The DNA of the CDR3 is TGTGCCAGCAGGGGGACTAGCGGGGCCGAAAGCTCCTACAATGAGCAGTTCTTC. Amino acid sequence: CASRGTSGAESSYNEQFF.

This clonotype has only a few counts. V gene TRBV3-1 combines with J gene TRBJ2-7; no definite D call. CDR3 length: 13 amino acids. The V end was cut by 4 bases, the J end by 3 bases, with 10 bases between. CDR1 is LGHDT and CDR2 is YNNKEL in the germline V gene (reference sequence). The CDR3 DNA is TGTGCCAGCAGCCGGGCCCCGTTCTACGAGCAGTACTTC. Its translation is CASSRAPFYEQYF.

The rearrangement joins TRBV20-1 to TRBJ1-1; possible D gene TRBD1, 6 bases. Per germline, CDR1 DFQATT and CDR2 SNEGSKA (reference sequence). CDR3 length: 16 residues. The CDR3 DNA follows: TGCAGCGCCTATCGGATACAGGGTGGCTGGGTGACTGAAGCTTTCTTT. It codes for CSAYRIQGGWVTEAFF.

In its sample, this clonotype was seen many times. The chain employs TRBV30 and TRBJ2-4; a possible D gene is TRBD1 (6 bases). The V gene's germline CDR1 is GTSNPN and CDR2 SVGIG (reference sequence). Between the trimmed V and J ends, which lost 4 bases and 1 base, there was a span of 8 bases. This CDR3 is built from 13 residues. CDR3 protein: CAWTGAAKNIQYF. The CDR3 nucleotides read TGTGCCTGGACAGGGGCGGCCAAAAACATTCAGTACTTC. Looking up the rest from reference TRBV30 and TRBJ2-4 gives the full variable domain: SQTIHQWPATLVQPVGSPLSLECTVEGTSNPNLYWYRQAAGRGLQLLFYSVGIGQISSEVPQNLSASRPQDRQFILSSKKLLLSDSGFYLCAWTGAAKNIQYFGAGTRLSVL.

This clonotype was seen at least ten times. The chain joins TRBV10-3 to TRBJ1-5, with 9 bases fitting TRBD1. The CDR3 totals 14 residues. Per the germline V gene, CDR1 is ENHRY and CDR2 is SYGVKD. Trimming cost V 7 bases and J 7 bases; bases outside gene matches: 8. The CDR3 reads CAIIEQGAFQPQHF. CDR3 DNA sequence: TGTGCCATCATCGAACAGGGGGCGTTCCAGCCCCAGCATTTT.

This clonotype was seen more than once but under ten times. This sequence joins TRBV6-2 or TRBV6-3 and TRBJ1-1, with a weak D call TRBD1 (5 bases). The germline gives CDR1 MNHEY, CDR2 SVGEGT. With 5 bases removed from V and 3 bases from J, the gap between germline ends came to 13 bases. The CDR3 contains 14 residues. DNA of the CDR3: TGTGCCAGCAGTCACGGGACCAGGCACACTGAAGCTTTCTTT. Amino acid sequence: CASSHGTRHTEAFF.

This clonotype was seen many times. This chain connects TRBV15 to TRBJ1-3; D unclear. The germline CDR1 and CDR2 sequences are LNHNV and YYDKDF (reference sequence). CDR3 length equals 16 residues. V dropped 4 bases and J dropped 0 bases, with 13 bases sitting between them. CDR3: CATSTLEGDSGNTIYF. CDR3 nucleotide sequence: TGTGCCACCAGCACCCTCGAGGGCGACTCTGGAAACACCATATATTTT.

The sample holds many counts of this clonotype. V gene TRBV18 combines with J gene TRBJ1-1, with D possibly being TRBD1 (5 bases). Trimming removed 3 bases from V and 3 bases from J, with 11 bases in between. Germline V gives CDR1 KGHSH, CDR2 LQKENI. The CDR3 is 14 residues long. The CDR3 loop reads CASSPRGGDTEAFF. In DNA form, the CDR3 reads TGTGCCAGCTCACCCCGGGGGGGGGACACTGAAGCTTTCTTT. Looking up the rest from reference TRBV18 and TRBJ1-1 gives the full variable domain: NAGVMQNPRHLVRRRGQEARLRCSPMKGHSHVYWYRQLPEEGLKFMVYLQKENIIDESGMPKERFSAEFPKEGPSILRIQQVVRGDSAAYFCASSPRGGDTEAFFGQGTRLTVV.

Notes on this clonotype: This may be a read error: a much more frequent sequence differs by one nucleotide. The chain has TRBV7-9 and TRBJ2-6; tentatively, D is TRBD1 (5 bases). CDR1 SEHNR and CDR2 FQNEAQ come from the germline V gene (reference sequence). The CDR3 length is 15 residues. The CDR3 protein is CASSSTESGANVPTF. The CDR3 DNA is TGTGCCAGCAGCTCTACAGAGTCTGGGGCCAACGTCCCGACTTTC.

This clonotype was observed a few times. The rearrangement uses TRBV12-3 or TRBV12-4 and TRBJ2-1; D is possibly TRBD2 (6 bases). The CDR3 is 13 residues long. Trimming took 6 bases from V and 9 from J, leaving 15 bases between them. Here the CDR3 reads CASSLTSFSEQFF. The CDR3 DNA reads TGTGCCAGCAGCCTGACTAGTTTTAGTGAGCAGTTCTTC.

The sample holds many counts of this clonotype. The V and J genes are TRBV7-2 and TRBJ1-5, with 7 bases matching TRBD1. The CDR3 loop spans 16 amino acids. V gave up 0 bases and J gave up 7 bases; unmatched junction bases: 9. The germline V gene encodes CDR1 SGHTA and CDR2 FQGNSA. DNA for the CDR3: TGTGCCAGCAGCTTAGCAAGTGGGCAGGGGGGCCAGCCCCAGCATTTT. This encodes CASSLASGQGGQPQHF.

This clonotype was detected many times. As DNA, the CDR3 is TGTGCCAGCAGCTTATACAGGGGAAACTATGGCTACACCTTC. Residues: CASSLYRGNYGYTF. J is TRBJ1-2 and V is TRBV7-9; TRBD1 agrees at 7 bases. The CDR3 covers 14 residues. The germline gives CDR1 SEHNR, CDR2 FQNEAQ (reference sequence). V trimming: 2 bases; J trimming: 2 bases; junction bases outside the gene matches: 2.